This TCR beta chain stems from a study of blood T cell repertoires in COVID-19. This table comes from immunoSEQ multiplex PCR, and its TCRdb copy is limited to in-frame clones, with some not included. The sample holds about 230,000 clones, roughly four fifths seen once. The CDR3 contains 15 residues. Trimming removed 1 base from V and 6 bases from J; junction bases left unmatched: 4. From germline, CDR1 is SGHTS and CDR2 YDEGEE. The specimen was peripheral blood. The chain carries TRBV5-8 and TRBJ1-5; TRBD1 matches at 10 bases. The clonotype comes from a woman aged 45-65 years with acute or convalescent COVID-19. CDR3 bases: TGTGCCAGCAGCTTGCTGACAGGGGGCGGTCAGCCCCAGCATTTT. Translating gives CASSLLTGGGQPQHF. Looking up the rest from reference TRBV5-8 and TRBJ1-5 gives the full variable domain: EAGVTQSPTHLIKTRGQQATLRCSPISGHTSVYWYQQALGLGLQFLLWYDEGEERNRGNFPPRFSGRQFPNYSSELNVNALELEDSALYLCASSLLTGGGQPQHFGDGTRLSIL.